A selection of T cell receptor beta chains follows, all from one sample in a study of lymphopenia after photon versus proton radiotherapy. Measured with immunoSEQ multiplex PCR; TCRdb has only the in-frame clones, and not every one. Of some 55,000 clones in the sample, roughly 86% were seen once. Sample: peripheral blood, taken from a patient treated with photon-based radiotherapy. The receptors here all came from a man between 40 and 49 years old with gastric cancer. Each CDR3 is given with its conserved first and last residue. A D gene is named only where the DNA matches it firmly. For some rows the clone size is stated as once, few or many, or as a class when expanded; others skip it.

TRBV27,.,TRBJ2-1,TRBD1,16,TGTGCCAGCAGGCCCACAGGGGACAGCTCCTACAATGAGCAGTTCTTC,CASRPTGDSSYNEQFF
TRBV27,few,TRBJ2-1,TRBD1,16,TGTGCCAGCAGTTTATCCGGGACAGCCCTCTACAATGAGCAGTTCTTC,CASSLSGTALYNEQFF
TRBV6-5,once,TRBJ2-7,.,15,TGTGCCAGCAGTTACGCCGGGACACCAACCTACGAGCAGTACTTC,CASSYAGTPTYEQYF
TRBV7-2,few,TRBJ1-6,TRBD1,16,TGTGCCAGCAGCTGGAAAGCCGACAGGGGGAGGTCACCCCTCCACTTT,CASSWKADRGRSPLHF
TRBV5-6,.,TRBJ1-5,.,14,TGTGCCAGCAGCACCGGGACAATTTCTCAGCCCCAGCATTTT,CASSTGTISQPQHF
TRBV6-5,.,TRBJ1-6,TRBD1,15,TGTGCCAGCAGTTACTCCGGGACAGGGTTTGGGCCCCTCCACTTT,CASSYSGTGFGPLHF
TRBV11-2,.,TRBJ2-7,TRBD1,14,TGTGCCAGCAGCTTAGGAATCGGGACAGGAGAGCAGTACTTC,CASSLGIGTGEQYF
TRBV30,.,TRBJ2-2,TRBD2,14,TGTGCCTGGGGGGGAACTAGCGGTAGCGGGGAGCTGTTTTTT,CAWGGTSGSGELFF
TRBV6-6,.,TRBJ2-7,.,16,TGTGCCAGCAGTTACCGAGAGGGACGAAACACCTACGAGCAGTACTTC,CASSYREGRNTYEQYF
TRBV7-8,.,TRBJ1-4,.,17,TGTGCCAGCAGCTTAGGCCCGCCGACTGCTGCTAATGAAAAACTGTTTTTT,CASSLGPPTAANEKLFF
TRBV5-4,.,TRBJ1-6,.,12,TGTGCCAGCACAGCGGGGAATTCACCCCTCCACTTT,CASTAGNSPLHF
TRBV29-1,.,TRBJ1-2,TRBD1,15,TGCAGCGTTGAAGAGTGGGGACAGGGGAACTATGGCTACACCTTC,CSVEEWGQGNYGYTF
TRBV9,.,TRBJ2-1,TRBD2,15,TGTGCCAGCAGCTTTAGCGGGGGGGCCGGGAATGAGCAGTTCTTC,CASSFSGGAGNEQFF
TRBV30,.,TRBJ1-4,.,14,TGTGCCTGGCAGGGGACTGAGCTTAATGAAAAACTGTTTTTT,CAWQGTELNEKLFF
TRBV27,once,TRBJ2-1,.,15,TGTGCCAGCAGTCCACGGGGCGTGTCCTACAATGAGCAGTTCTTC,CASSPRGVSYNEQFF
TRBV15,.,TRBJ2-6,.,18,TGTGCCACCAGCACGACTCGAGGACTATTCTCTGGGGCCAACGTCCTGACTTTC,CATSTTRGLFSGANVLTF
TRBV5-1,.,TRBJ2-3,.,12,TGCGCCAGCAGCGATAGCACAGATACGCAGTATTTT,CASSDSTDTQYF
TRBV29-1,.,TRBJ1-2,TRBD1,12,TGCAGCGGGGAGGGGACAGGGACTGGCTACACCTTC,CSGEGTGTGYTF
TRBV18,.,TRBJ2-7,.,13,TGTGCCAGCTCACTAGACAGACGGAGGGAGCAGTACTTC,CASSLDRRREQYF
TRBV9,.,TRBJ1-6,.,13,TGTGCCAGCAGCGTAGGCGGGAATTCACCCCTCCACTTT,CASSVGGNSPLHF
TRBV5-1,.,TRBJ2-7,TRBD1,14,TGCGCCAGCAGCTTGGAACAGGGGCCCTACGAGCAGTACTTC,CASSLEQGPYEQYF
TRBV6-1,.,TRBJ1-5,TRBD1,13,TGTGCCACCCAGGACAGGGGGAATCAGCCCCAGCATTTT,CATQDRGNQPQHF
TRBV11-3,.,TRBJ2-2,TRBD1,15,TGTGCCAGCAGCCCGGACAGGGGAAACACCGGGGAGCTGTTTTTT,CASSPDRGNTGELFF
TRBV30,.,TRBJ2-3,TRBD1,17,TGTGCCTGGAGTCCTCATCGGGGACAGGCAAAGCCAGATACGCAGTATTTT,CAWSPHRGQAKPDTQYF
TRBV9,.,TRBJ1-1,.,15,TGTGCCAGCAGCGTAGTTAAGGGGAGGAACACTGAAGCTTTCTTT,CASSVVKGRNTEAFF
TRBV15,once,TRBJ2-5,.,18,TGTGCCACCAGCAGAGCCCTGGGCGGGGCCGCTGCCCAAGAGACCCAGTACTTC,CATSRALGGAAAQETQYF
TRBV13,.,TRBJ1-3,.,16,TGTGCCAGCAGCTTAGGCCTAAGGGGGTCTGGAAACACCATATATTTT,CASSLGLRGSGNTIYF
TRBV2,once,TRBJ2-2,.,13,TGTGCCAGCAGGCGCACGAGTTCCGGGGAGCTGTTTTTT,CASRRTSSGELFF
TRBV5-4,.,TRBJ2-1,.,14,TGTGCCAGCACCAGGTGGGGCTTGTACAATGAGCAGTTCTTC,CASTRWGLYNEQFF
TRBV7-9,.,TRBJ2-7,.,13,TGTGCCAGCAGCGATTGGACAGAGGGCGAGCAGTACTTC,CASSDWTEGEQYF
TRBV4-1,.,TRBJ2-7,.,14,TGCGCCAGCAGCCCCCAGGGGAGTGGATACGAGCAGTACTTC,CASSPQGSGYEQYF
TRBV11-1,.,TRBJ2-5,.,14,TGTGCCAGCAGCCCAGCCGGGAGTAGGAGGGAGCAGTACTTC,CASSPAGSRREQYF
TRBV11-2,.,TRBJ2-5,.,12,TGTGCCAGCAGCTTAGGGGACGCAACCCAGTACTTC,CASSLGDATQYF
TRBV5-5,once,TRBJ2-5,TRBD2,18,TGTGCCAGCAGCTTGCGGTCTAGCGGGGCTCGTTCAAAAGAGACCCAGTACTTC,CASSLRSSGARSKETQYF
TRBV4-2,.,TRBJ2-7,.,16,TGTGCCAGCAGCCAAGGAGTGGAGTTAAGCGGCTACGAGCAGTACTTC,CASSQGVELSGYEQYF